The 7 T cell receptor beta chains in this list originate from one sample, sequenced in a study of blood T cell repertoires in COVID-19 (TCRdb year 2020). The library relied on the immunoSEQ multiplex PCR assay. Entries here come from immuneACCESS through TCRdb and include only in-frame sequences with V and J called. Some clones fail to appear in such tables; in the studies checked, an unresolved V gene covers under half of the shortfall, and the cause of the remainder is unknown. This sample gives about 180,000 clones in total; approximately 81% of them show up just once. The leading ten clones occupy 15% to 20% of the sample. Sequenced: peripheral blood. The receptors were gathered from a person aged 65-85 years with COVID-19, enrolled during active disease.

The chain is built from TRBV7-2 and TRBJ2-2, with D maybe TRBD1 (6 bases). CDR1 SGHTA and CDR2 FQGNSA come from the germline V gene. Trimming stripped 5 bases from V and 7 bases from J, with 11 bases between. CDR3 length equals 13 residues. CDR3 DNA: TGTGCCAGCAGCGAACAGGGAATCGGGGAGCTGTTTTTT. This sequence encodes CASSEQGIGELFF.

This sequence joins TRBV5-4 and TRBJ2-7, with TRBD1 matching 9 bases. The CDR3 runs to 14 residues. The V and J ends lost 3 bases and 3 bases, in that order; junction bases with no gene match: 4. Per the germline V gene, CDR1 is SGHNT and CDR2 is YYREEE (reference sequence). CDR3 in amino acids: CASSSAGQGYEQYF. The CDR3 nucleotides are TGTGCCAGCAGCTCCGCGGGACAGGGCTACGAGCAGTACTTC.

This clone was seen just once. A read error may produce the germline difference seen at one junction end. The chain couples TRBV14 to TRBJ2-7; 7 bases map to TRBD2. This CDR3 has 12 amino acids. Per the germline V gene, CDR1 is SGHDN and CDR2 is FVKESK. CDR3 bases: TGTGCCAGCAGCCCCGGGGGGAGGCCTCCTCTTTTC. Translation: CASSPGGRPPLF.

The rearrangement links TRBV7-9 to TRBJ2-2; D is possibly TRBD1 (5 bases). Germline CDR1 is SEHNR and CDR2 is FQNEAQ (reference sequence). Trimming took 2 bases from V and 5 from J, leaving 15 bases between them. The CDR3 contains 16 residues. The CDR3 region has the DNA TGTGCCAGCAGCTTAAGGCCTCCAGGGAAGACCGGGGAGCTGTTTTTT. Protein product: CASSLRPPGKTGELFF.

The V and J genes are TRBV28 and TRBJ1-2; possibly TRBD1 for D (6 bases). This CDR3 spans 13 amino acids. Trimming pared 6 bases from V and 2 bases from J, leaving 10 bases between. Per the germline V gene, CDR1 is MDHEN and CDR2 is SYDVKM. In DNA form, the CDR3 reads TGTGCCAGCAGGGCTACAGGGAACTATGGCTACACCTTC. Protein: CASRATGNYGYTF.

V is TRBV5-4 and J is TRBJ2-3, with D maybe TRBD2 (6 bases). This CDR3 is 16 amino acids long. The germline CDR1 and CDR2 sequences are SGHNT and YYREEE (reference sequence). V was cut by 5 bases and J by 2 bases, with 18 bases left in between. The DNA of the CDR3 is TGTGCCAGCAGGCTTTCGGGACTGAGCAACACAGATACGCAGTATTTT. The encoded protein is CASRLSGLSNTDTQYF.

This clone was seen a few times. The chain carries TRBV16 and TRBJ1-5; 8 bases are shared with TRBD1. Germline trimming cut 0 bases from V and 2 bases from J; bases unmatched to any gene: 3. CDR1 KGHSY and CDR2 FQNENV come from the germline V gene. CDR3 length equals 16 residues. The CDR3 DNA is TGTGCCAGCAGCCAATCCAGGGGGCGAGGCAATCAGCCCCAGCATTTT. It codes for CASSQSRGRGNQPQHF.